This TCR beta chain derives from a study of preoperative IRX-2 immunotherapy in early breast cancer. Treatment: preoperative locoregional IRX-2 cytokine immunotherapy. Preoperative locoregional IRX-2 cytokine immunotherapy was tested in the phase Ib source study. The table came from immunoSEQ multiplex PCR; TCRdb's copy has only in-frame clones and leaves some out. Of roughly 26,000 clones in the sample, 75% to 90% were seen once. Looked up from germline, CDR1 is LNHNV and CDR2 is YYDKDF (reference sequence). The V gene end was trimmed by 0 bases and the J gene end by 5 bases; junction bases not matched to a gene: 6. The CDR3 runs 16 residues.

The gene calls are TRBV15 and TRBJ2-7; TRBD1 aligns across 11 bases. The specimen was lymph node tissue, collected after IRX-2 immunotherapy. The TCR was taken from a human donor with breast cancer. The CDR3 is CATSRDRDRGTHEQYF. CDR3 DNA: TGTGCCACCAGCAGAGATCGGGACAGGGGGACCCACGAGCAGTACTTC.